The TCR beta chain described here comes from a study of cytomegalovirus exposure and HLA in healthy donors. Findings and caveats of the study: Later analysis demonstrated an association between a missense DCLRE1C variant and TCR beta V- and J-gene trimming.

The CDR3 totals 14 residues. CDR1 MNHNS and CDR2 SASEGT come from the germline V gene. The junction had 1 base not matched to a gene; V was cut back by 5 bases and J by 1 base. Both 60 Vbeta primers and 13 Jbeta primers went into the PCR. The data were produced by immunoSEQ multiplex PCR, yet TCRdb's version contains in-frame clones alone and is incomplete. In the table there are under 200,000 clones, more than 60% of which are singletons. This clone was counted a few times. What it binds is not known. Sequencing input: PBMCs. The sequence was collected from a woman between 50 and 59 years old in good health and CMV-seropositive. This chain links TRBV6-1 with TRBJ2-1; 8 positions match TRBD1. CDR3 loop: CASSTGGSYNEQFF. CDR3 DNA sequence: TGTGCCAGCAGTACAGGGGGGTCCTACAATGAGCAGTTCTTC.